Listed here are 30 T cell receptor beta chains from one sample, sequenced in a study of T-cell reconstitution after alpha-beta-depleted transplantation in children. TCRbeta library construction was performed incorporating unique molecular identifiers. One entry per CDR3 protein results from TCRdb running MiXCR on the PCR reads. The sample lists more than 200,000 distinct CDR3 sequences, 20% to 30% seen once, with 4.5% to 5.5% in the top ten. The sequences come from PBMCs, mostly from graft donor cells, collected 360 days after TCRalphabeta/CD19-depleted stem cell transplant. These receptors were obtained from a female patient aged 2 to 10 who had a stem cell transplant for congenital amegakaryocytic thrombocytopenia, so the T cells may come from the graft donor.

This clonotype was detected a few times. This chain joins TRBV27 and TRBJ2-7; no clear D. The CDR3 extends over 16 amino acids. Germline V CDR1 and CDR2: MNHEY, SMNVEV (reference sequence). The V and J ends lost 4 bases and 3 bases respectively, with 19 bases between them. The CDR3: CASSSRTEPGLYEQYF. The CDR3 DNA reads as TGTGCCAGCAGTTCCCGGACGGAGCCGGGTCTCTACGAGCAGTACTTC.

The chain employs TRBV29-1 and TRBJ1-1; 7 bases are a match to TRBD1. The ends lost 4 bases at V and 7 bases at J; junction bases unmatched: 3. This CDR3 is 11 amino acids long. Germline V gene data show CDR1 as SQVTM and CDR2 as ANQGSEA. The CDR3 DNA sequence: TGCAGCGTTGCAGGGGGAGGTGAAGCTTTCTTT. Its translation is CSVAGGGEAFF. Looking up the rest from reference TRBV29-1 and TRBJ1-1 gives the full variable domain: SAVISQKPSRDICQRGTSLTIQCQVDSQVTMMFWYRQQPGQSLTLIATANQGSEATYESGFVIDKFPISRPNLTFSTLTVSNMSPEDSSIYLCSVAGGGEAFFGQGTRLTVV.

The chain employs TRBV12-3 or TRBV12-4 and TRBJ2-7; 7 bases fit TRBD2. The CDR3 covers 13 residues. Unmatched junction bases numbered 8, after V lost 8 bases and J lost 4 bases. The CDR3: CASGREPRYEQYF. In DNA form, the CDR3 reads TGTGCCAGCGGGAGGGAACCTCGGTACGAGCAGTACTTC.

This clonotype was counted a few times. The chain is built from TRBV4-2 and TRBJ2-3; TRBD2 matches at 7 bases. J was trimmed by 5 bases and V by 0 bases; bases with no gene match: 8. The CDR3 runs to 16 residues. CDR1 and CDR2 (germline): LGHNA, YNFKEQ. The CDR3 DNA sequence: TGTGCCAGCAGCCAAGAAGCGGTACTAGCGTTAGATACGCAGTATTTT. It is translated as CASSQEAVLALDTQYF.

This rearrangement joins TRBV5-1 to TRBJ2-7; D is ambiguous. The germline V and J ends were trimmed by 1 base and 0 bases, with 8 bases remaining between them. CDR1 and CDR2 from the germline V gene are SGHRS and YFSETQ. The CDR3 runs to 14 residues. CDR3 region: CASSLRLFSYEQYF. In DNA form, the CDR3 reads TGCGCCAGCAGCTTGAGGCTGTTCTCCTACGAGCAGTACTTC.

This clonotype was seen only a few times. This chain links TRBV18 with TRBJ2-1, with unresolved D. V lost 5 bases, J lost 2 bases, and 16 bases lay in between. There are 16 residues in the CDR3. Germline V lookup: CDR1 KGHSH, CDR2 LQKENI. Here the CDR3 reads CASSAWTDGTYNEQFF. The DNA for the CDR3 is TGTGCCAGCTCAGCATGGACGGACGGCACCTACAATGAGCAGTTCTTC.

The CDR3 protein is CASCHWTSGGTDTQYF. The CDR3 nucleotides are TGTGCCTCCTGCCACTGGACTAGCGGGGGGACAGATACGCAGTATTTT. The chain couples TRBV3-1 to TRBJ2-3; 14 bases are shared with TRBD2. Per the germline V gene, CDR1 is LGHDT and CDR2 is YNNKEL (reference sequence). V was clipped by 11 bases and J by 3 bases; unmatched bases: 10. The CDR3 loop spans 16 amino acids.

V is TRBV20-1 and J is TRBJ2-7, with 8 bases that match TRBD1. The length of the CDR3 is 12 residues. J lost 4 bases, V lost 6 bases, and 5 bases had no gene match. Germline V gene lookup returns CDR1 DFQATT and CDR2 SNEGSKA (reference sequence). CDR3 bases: TGCAGTGCCAAAAGACAGGGGTACGAGCAGTACTTC. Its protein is CSAKRQGYEQYF.

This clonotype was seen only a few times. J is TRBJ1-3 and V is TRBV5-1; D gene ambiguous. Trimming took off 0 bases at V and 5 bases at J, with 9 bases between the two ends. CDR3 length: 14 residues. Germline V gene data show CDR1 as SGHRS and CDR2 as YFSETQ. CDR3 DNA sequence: TGCGCCAGCAGCTTGGAAGGGCTGAGAAACACCATATATTTT. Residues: CASSLEGLRNTIYF.

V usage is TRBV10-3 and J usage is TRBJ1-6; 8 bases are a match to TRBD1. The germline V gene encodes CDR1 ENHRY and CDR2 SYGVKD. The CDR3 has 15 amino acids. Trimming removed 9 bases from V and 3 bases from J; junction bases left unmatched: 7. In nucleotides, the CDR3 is TGTGCCATTCGGTGGGGGACAGGCTATAATTCACCCCTCCACTTT. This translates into CAIRWGTGYNSPLHF.

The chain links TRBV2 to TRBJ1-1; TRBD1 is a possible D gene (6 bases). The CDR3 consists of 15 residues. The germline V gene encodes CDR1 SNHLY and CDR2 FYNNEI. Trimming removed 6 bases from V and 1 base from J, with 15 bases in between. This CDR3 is CASRENRVENTEAFF. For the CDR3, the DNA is TGTGCCAGCAGAGAAAACAGGGTGGAGAACACTGAAGCTTTCTTT.

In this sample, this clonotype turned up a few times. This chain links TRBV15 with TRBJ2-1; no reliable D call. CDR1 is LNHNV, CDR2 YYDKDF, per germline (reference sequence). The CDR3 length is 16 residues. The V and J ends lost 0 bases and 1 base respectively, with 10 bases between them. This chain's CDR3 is CATSRDIVNSYNEQFF. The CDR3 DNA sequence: TGTGCCACCAGCAGAGATATAGTCAATTCCTACAATGAGCAGTTCTTC.

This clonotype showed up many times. The CDR3, as DNA: TGTGCCAGCTCACCACCGAATCAGCCCCAGCATTTT. It translates to CASSPPNQPQHF. V is TRBV18 and J is TRBJ1-5; D unclear. Germline V gene lookup returns CDR1 KGHSH and CDR2 LQKENI. CDR3 length: 12 residues. V dropped 0 bases and J dropped 4 bases, with 1 base sitting between them.

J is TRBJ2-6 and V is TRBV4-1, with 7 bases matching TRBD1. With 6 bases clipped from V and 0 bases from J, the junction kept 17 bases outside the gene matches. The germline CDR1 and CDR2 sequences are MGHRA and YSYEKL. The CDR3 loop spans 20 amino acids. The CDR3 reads CASSPGTDLARYSGANVLTF. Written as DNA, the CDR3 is TGCGCCAGCAGTCCCGGGACAGATCTAGCCAGATACTCTGGGGCCAACGTCCTGACTTTC.

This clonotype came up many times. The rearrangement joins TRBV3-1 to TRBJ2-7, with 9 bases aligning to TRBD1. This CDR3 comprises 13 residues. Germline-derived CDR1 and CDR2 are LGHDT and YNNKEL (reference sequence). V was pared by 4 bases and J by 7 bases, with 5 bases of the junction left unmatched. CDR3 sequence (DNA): TGTGCCAGCAGCCTGTACAGGGGGCTGGAGCAGTACTTC. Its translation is CASSLYRGLEQYF.

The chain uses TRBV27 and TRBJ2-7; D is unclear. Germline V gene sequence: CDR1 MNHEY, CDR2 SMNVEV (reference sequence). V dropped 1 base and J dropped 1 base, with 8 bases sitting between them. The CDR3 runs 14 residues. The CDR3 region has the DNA TGTGCCAGCAGTTTATATGGCAGGTCCTACGAGCAGTACTTC. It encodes CASSLYGRSYEQYF.

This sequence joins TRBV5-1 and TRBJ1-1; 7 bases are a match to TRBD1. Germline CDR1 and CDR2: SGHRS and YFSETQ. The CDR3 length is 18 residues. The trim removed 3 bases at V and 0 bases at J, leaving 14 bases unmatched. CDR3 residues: CASSYSGTAGAMNTEAFF. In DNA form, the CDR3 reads TGCGCCAGCAGCTACTCCGGGACAGCCGGGGCCATGAACACTGAAGCTTTCTTT.

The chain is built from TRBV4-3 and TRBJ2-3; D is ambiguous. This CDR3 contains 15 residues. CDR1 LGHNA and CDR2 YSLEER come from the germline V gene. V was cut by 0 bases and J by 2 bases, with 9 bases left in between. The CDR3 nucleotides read TGCGCCAGCAGCCAAGAGGTGGGCATCACAGATACGCAGTATTTT. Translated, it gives CASSQEVGITDTQYF.

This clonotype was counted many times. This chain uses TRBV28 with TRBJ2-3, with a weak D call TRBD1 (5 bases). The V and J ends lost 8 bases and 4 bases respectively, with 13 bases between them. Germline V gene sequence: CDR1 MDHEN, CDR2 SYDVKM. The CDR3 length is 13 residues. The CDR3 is CASGEQGPDTQYF. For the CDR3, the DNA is TGTGCCAGCGGCGAGCAGGGCCCAGATACGCAGTATTTT.

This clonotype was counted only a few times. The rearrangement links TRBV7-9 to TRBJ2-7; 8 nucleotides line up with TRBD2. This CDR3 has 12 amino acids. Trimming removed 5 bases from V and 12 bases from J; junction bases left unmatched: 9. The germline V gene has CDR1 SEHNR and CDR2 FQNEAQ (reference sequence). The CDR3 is CASSPQREKRYF. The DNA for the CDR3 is TGTGCCAGCAGCCCGCAGCGGGAGAAGCGGTACTTC.

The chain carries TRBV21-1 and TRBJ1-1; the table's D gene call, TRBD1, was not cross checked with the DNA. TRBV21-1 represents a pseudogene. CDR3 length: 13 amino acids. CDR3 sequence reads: CASRQGARCETFF. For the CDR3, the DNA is TGTGCCAGCAGACAGGGGGCACGGTGTGAAACTTTCTTT.

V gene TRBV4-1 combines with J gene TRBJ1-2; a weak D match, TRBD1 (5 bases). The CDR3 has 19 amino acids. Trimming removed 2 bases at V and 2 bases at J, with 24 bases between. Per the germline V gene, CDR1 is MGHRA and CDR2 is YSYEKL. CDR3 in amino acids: CASSQPVDRPRSQNYGYTF. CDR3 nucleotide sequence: TGCGCCAGCAGCCAACCTGTAGACAGACCGCGGAGCCAAAACTATGGCTACACCTTC.

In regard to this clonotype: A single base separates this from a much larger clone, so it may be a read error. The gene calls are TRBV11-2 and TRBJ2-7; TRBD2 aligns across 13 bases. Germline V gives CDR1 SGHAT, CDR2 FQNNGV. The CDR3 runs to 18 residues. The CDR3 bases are TGTGCCAGCAGCGTAGAGACTAGCGGGAGGACATCTTCCTACGAGCAGTACTTC. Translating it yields CASSVETSGRTSSYEQYF.

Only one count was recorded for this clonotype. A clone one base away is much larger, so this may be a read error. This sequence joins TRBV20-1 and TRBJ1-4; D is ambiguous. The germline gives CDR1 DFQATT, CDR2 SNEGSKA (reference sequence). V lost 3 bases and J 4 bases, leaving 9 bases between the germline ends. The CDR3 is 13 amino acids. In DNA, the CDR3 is TGCAGTGCTAGTAGCCTGAATAATGAAAAACTGTTTTTT. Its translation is CSASSLNNEKLFF.

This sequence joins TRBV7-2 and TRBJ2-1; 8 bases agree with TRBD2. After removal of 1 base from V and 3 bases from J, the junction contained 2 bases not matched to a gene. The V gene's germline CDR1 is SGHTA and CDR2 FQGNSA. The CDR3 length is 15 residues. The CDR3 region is CASSLVGLGYNEQFF. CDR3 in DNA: TGTGCCAGCAGCTTAGTGGGACTAGGCTACAATGAGCAGTTCTTC.

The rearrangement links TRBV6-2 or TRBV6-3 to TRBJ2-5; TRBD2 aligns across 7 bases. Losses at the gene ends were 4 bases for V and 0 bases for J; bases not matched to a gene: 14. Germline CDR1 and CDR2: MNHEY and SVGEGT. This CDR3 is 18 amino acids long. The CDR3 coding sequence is TGTGCCAGCAGTTTAATTAGGGGCGGGAGAAGGTACCAAGAGACCCAGTACTTC. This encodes CASSLIRGGRRYQETQYF.

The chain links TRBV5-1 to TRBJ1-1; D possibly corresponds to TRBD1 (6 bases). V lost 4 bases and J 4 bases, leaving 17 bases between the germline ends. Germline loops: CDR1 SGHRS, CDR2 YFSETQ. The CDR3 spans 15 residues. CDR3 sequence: CASSLGHGRRTEAFF. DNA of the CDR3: TGCGCCAGCAGCCTGGGACACGGACGCCGCACTGAAGCTTTCTTT.

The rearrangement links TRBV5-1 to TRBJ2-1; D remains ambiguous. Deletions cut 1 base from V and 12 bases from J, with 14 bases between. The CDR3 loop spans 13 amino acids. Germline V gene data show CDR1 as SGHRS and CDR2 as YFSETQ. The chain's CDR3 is CASSLSQALGQFF. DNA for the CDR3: TGCGCCAGCAGCTTGAGTCAGGCATTAGGGCAGTTCTTC.

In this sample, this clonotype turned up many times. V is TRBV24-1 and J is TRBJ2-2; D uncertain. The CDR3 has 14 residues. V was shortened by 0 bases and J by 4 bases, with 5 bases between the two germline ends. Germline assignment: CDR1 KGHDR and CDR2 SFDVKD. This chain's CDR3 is CATSDLLSTGELFF. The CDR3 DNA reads TGTGCCACCAGTGATTTGCTTTCCACCGGGGAGCTGTTTTTT.

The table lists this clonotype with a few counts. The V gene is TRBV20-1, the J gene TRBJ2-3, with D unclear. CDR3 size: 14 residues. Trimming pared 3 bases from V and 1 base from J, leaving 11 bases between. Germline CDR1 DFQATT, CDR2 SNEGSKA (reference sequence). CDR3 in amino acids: CSASGEVGTDTQYF. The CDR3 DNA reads TGCAGTGCTAGCGGCGAGGTCGGCACAGATACGCAGTATTTT.